This T cell receptor beta chain is drawn from a study of T cell responses to AZD1222 COVID-19 vaccine (dated by TCRdb to 2020 to 2022). Some background on the complete study: Because spike-specific TCR depth and breadth did not differ between the two schedules, AZD1222 recipients who got a second dose at roughly 4 weeks were pooled with those who got a second dose at roughly 12 weeks. TCR sequencing covered 233 trial participants: nearly 210 given two doses of AZD1222 and 26 given two doses of MenACWY control vaccine. Trial participants were enrolled by age into 18-55, 56-69 and 70-plus year subgroups, with approximately 150, 30 and 60 TCR-sequenced participants respectively. General study outcomes and caveats: Most participants were white British and females outnumbered males, and the authors suggested that clonal diversity may have been underestimated. Only six or seven AZD1222 recipients were SARS-CoV-2 seropositive at baseline, limiting conclusions about previously exposed vaccinees. CD4 TCRs associated with the vaccine covered the entire spike protein, and the dominant responses were in regions 160-218 and 743-854. Because no day 14 peak-response samples were available, the repertoires could be characterized only after the peak T cell response. Reportedly, close to half of the unique spike-specific TCRs recognized epitopes lying outside the regions that are mutated in the B.1.351 and B.1.1.7 variants. Spike-specific TCR breadth and depth rose significantly after two AZD1222 doses compared with day 0 and with MenACWY recipients. The 56-69-year group was small, and its depth increase did not reach significance, likely because of low power.

About this clone: Its antigen is unknown. The record has no base qualities; no much larger clone is one base away.

The CDR3 regions of human TCRbeta chains were analyzed by immunosequencing. As for how the authors treated the data: Repertoire TCRs were matched against a reference library of SARS-CoV-2-specific TCRs generated with the MIRA antigen-specificity platform. Breadth meant the fraction of unique TCRs that were SARS-CoV-2-associated, whereas depth meant the fraction of total T cells that were SARS-CoV-2-associated. Using the MIRA data, each spike-specific TCR was mapped to the spike region that the TCR reacts to and placed in a CD4 or CD8 class. Log10-transformed breadth and depth values were compared by one-way ANOVA with Sidak's multiple comparisons tests. The table comes from immuneACCESS by way of TCRdb, which keeps in-frame sequences with V and J called. Part of the clones is missing from these tables; in studies checked, under half for an unresolved V gene and the rest for unknown reasons. Clonal size and the V and J genes are those of that table, whereas D and trimming came from the DNA. The sample data list more than 100,000 clones, and about nine tenths of these were observed just once. Of the sample, approximately 4.8% is held by the ten largest clones.

The time point label corresponds to: baseline before first vaccination. The vaccinee samples were drawn from two UK trials, COV001 and COV002, one of which was a single-blind randomized controlled phase 2/3 trial testing AZD1222 (ChAdOx1 nCoV-19) in healthy adults. For TCRbeta chain sequencing, PBMC samples were collected from trial participants at day 0 and at day 28 after the second dose. The origin of this receptor is an adult in good health. Sequencing used peripheral blood, obtained on day 0 of AZD1222 vaccination.

The nucleotide sequence reads as follows: TGTGCCAGCAGCTTGGAGGCACTCACAGATACGCAGTATTTT. Protein translation: CASSLEALTDTQYF. The chain is encoded by TRBV5-4 joined to TRBJ2-3; the D gene cannot be named for sure. CDR1 and CDR2 are drawn from the germline V gene (reference sequence): SGHNT, YYREEE. Measured from the cysteine to the phenylalanine, the CDR3 is 14 residues long. Of the read, only the CDR3 DNA is kept; its 42 bases are in frame from base 1. V is pared back by 0 bases and J by 2 bases, with 7 bases lying between the germline termini.